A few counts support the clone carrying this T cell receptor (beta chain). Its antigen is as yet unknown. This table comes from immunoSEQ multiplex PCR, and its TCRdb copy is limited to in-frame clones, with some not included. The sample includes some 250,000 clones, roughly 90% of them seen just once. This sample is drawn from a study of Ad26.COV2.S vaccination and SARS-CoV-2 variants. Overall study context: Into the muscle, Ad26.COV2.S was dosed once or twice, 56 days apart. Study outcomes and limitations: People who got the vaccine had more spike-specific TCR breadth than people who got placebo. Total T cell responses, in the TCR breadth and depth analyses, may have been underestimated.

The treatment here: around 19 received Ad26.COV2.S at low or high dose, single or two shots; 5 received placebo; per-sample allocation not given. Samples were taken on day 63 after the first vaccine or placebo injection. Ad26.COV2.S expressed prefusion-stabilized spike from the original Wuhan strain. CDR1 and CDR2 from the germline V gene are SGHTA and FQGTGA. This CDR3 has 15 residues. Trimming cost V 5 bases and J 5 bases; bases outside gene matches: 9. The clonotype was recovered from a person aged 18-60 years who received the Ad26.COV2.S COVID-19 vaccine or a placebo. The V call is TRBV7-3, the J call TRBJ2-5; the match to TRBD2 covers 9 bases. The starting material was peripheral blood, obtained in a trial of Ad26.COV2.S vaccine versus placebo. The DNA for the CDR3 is TGTGCCAGCAGCCCGTATAGCGGGAGAGGGGAGACCCAGTACTTC. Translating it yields CASSPYSGRGETQYF. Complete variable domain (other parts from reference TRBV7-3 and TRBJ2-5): GAGVSQTPSNKVTEKGKYVELRCDPISGHTALYWYRQSLGQGPEFLIYFQGTGAADDSGLPNDRFFAVRPEGSVSTLKIQRTERGDSAVYLCASSPYSGRGETQYFGPGTRLLVL.